These T cell receptor beta chains were read from a single sample in a study of PD-1 blockade in classical Hodgkin lymphoma. Here immunoSEQ multiplex PCR was the method, and the copy in TCRdb shows in-frame clones only, minus some. Seen here are some 45,000 clones, roughly 90% observed once, and the top ten hold about a tenth. Sample: peripheral blood mononuclear cells (PBMCs), taken at baseline. These receptors were taken from a human donor with classical Hodgkin lymphoma. The CDR3 runs from the conserved cysteine through the conserved F or W. Each record gives: D gene, clone size, V gene, J gene, CDR3 protein, CDR3 DNA. A D gene is named only where the DNA matches it firmly. Rows give clone size only sometimes, using once, few, many, or a class for an expanded clone.

>TRBD2|-|TRBV28|TRBJ2-5
CASRTSGGGQETQYF
TGTGCCAGCAGGACTAGCGGGGGCGGTCAAGAGACCCAGTACTTC
>TRBD2|once|TRBV7-8|TRBJ2-7
CASSPVGLAGAYEQYF
TGTGCCAGCAGCCCCGTGGGACTAGCGGGGGCCTACGAGCAGTACTTC
>-|-|TRBV5-1|TRBJ1-2
CASSLVFSDGYTF
TGCGCCAGCAGCTTGGTTTTTTCAGATGGCTACACCTTC
>-|-|TRBV27|TRBJ1-1
CASGGSMNTEAFF
TGTGCCAGCGGGGGGTCCATGAACACTGAAGCTTTCTTT
>TRBD1|-|TRBV7-2|TRBJ1-1
CASSVGQGALGTEAFF
TGTGCCAGCAGCGTGGGACAGGGGGCGCTGGGGACTGAAGCTTTCTTT
>-|-|TRBV27|TRBJ2-2
CASTSGIQVTIHTGELFF
TGTGCCAGCACTTCCGGCATACAGGTTACAATTCACACCGGGGAGCTGTTTTTT
>-|-|TRBV7-8|TRBJ2-5
CASSLVDSGDWGLETQYF
TGTGCCAGCAGCTTAGTGGACTCGGGGGACTGGGGGCTAGAGACCCAGTACTTC
>-|-|TRBV10-1|TRBJ2-5
CASSESDYQETQYF
TGCGCCAGCAGTGAGTCGGACTACCAAGAGACCCAGTACTTC
>-|-|TRBV28|TRBJ2-1
CASSPGVEQFF
TGTGCCAGCAGCCCAGGGGTTGAGCAGTTCTTC
>TRBD1|-|TRBV7-8|TRBJ2-5
CASSLTGILETQYF
TGTGCCAGCAGCTTGACAGGGATTTTAGAGACCCAGTACTTC
>TRBD1|-|TRBV28|TRBJ1-3
CASSIIGQGGGNTIYF
TGTGCCAGCAGCATAATCGGACAGGGGGGAGGAAACACCATATATTTT
>TRBD1|-|TRBV7-9|TRBJ2-1
CASSPPGGGPYRNNEQFF
TGTGCCAGCAGCCCCCCAGGGGGTGGCCCCTACCGGAACAATGAGCAGTTCTTC
>-|-|TRBV5-1|TRBJ2-3
CASRGDTDTQYF
TGCGCCAGCAGGGGGGATACCGATACGCAGTATTTT
>TRBD1|-|TRBV27|TRBJ2-5
CASSPRDRWRETQYF
TGTGCCAGCAGTCCGCGGGACAGGTGGAGAGAGACCCAGTACTTC
>TRBD2|-|TRBV4-2|TRBJ2-3
CASSQLAGEVDTQYF
TGTGCCAGCAGCCAACTAGCGGGAGAAGTAGATACGCAGTATTTT
>-|-|TRBV2|TRBJ2-6
CASRPFSGANVLTF
TGTGCCAGCAGGCCATTCTCTGGGGCCAACGTCCTGACTTTC
>-|once|TRBV28|TRBJ1-2
CASSSTEYGYTF
TGTGCCAGCAGTTCGACAGAATATGGCTACACCTTC
>-|few|TRBV11-1|TRBJ2-6
CASSYRTSSSGANVLTF
TGTGCCAGCAGCTATAGGACGTCAAGCTCTGGGGCCAACGTCCTGACTTTC
>-|-|TRBV7-8|TRBJ2-1
CASSLGQVVLSYNEQFF
TGTGCCAGCAGCTTAGGGCAGGTTGTCCTCTCCTACAATGAGCAGTTCTTC
>-|-|TRBV28|TRBJ1-1
CASSFEPKNTEAFF
TGTGCCAGCAGTTTCGAGCCAAAGAACACTGAAGCTTTCTTT
>-|-|TRBV6-1|TRBJ1-5
CASSDGYGVSATQHF
TGTGCCAGCAGTGATGGATATGGAGTATCCGCGACCCAGCATTTT
>TRBD1|-|TRBV19|TRBJ2-7
CASSRTGNYEQYF
TGTGCCAGTAGTCGGACAGGGAATTACGAGCAGTACTTC
>-|-|TRBV28|TRBJ2-2
CASSPPTGRAGELFF
TGTGCCAGCAGCCCCCCGACAGGGAGGGCCGGGGAGCTGTTTTTT
>TRBD2|-|TRBV28|TRBJ2-7
CASSPGGITYEQYF
TGTGCCAGCAGTCCCGGGGGGATCACATACGAGCAGTACTTC
>TRBD2|-|TRBV5-1|TRBJ2-3
CASSLERGATDTQYF
TGCGCCAGCAGCTTGGAGCGGGGGGCCACAGATACGCAGTATTTT
>TRBD2|-|TRBV10-3|TRBJ2-3
CAISESPSGSSDTQYF
TGTGCCATCAGTGAGTCGCCTAGCGGGAGCTCAGATACGCAGTATTTT
>-|-|TRBV4-1|TRBJ2-5
CASSQDDFTSGETQYF
TGCGCCAGCAGCCAGGACGACTTTACGTCCGGAGAGACCCAGTACTTC
>TRBD2|-|TRBV5-4|TRBJ2-2
CASSLVGTSGTGELFF
TGTGCCAGCAGCTTGGTCGGGACTAGCGGCACCGGGGAGCTGTTTTTT
>-|-|TRBV25-1|TRBJ2-7
CASSGYLGTYEQYF
TGTGCCAGCAGTGGTTATCTGGGGACCTACGAGCAGTACTTC
>TRBD1|once|TRBV9|TRBJ1-2
CASSVESGRGGRNYGYTF
TGTGCCAGCAGCGTAGAATCCGGCAGGGGGGGGCGCAACTATGGCTACACCTTC
>-|-|TRBV14|TRBJ1-1
CASPGVANTEAFF
TGTGCCAGCCCCGGGGTGGCCAACACTGAAGCTTTCTTT
>-|-|TRBV4-2|TRBJ2-1
CASSQNMANNEQFF
TGTGCCAGCAGCCAAAATATGGCGAACAATGAGCAGTTCTTC
>-|-|TRBV18|TRBJ1-5
CASSPQGDSNQPQHF
TGTGCCAGCTCACCCCAGGGCGATAGCAATCAGCCCCAGCATTTT
>TRBD2|-|TRBV29-1|TRBJ2-1
CSVTSGTYNEQFF
TGCAGCGTAACTAGCGGGACCTACAATGAGCAGTTCTTC
>TRBD2|-|TRBV2|TRBJ2-5
CASSPTSGGDKETQYF
TGTGCCAGCAGTCCAACTAGCGGGGGGGACAAAGAGACCCAGTACTTC
>-|once|TRBV4-1|TRBJ2-7
CASSQEREFGYEQYF
TGCGCCAGCAGCCAAGAACGGGAGTTTGGTTACGAGCAGTACTTC
>TRBD2|-|TRBV5-6|TRBJ2-1
CASSLVSGGRGGEQFF
TGTGCCAGCAGCTTGGTTAGCGGGGGCAGGGGCGGTGAGCAGTTCTTC
>-|-|TRBV7-2|TRBJ2-5
CASSRISPGGGETQYF
TGTGCCAGCAGCCGCATCTCGCCGGGGGGCGGGGAGACCCAGTACTTC
>-|once|TRBV5-1|TRBJ2-7
CASSLSEAKEYEQYF
TGCGCCAGCTCCCTGTCCGAGGCCAAAGAGTACGAGCAGTACTTC
>-|-|TRBV6-1|TRBJ2-3
CASSEQGGYTDTQYF
TGTGCCAGCAGTGAACAGGGGGGGTACACAGATACGCAGTATTTT
>TRBD2|-|TRBV11-2|TRBJ2-7
CASSLSGTSGRGRTYEQYF
TGTGCCAGCAGCTTGTCCGGGACTAGCGGGAGAGGGAGGACCTACGAGCAGTACTTC
>-|-|TRBV19|TRBJ1-6
CASRPGLDSPLHF
TGTGCCAGTAGACCAGGGTTGGATTCACCCCTCCACTTT
>-|-|TRBV27|TRBJ2-7
CASSPLVGYEQYF
TGTGCCAGCAGTCCACTCGTGGGCTACGAGCAGTACTTC
>-|-|TRBV10-3|TRBJ2-7
CASHTGAGNSYEQYF
TGTGCCAGCCATACCGGTGCGGGAAACTCCTACGAGCAGTACTTC
>-|-|TRBV7-9|TRBJ1-3
CASSLISSRGRRNTIYF
TGTGCCAGCAGCTTAATTAGTTCCAGGGGACGACGAAACACCATATATTTT
>-|-|TRBV19|TRBJ1-1
CASSIGVGRNTEAFF
TGTGCCAGTAGTATAGGAGTAGGCAGGAACACTGAAGCTTTCTTT
>-|-|TRBV2|TRBJ1-2
CASGPANYGYTF
TGTGCCAGCGGCCCAGCTAACTATGGCTACACCTTC
>TRBD2|once|TRBV18|TRBJ2-5
CASSSLAGVLQETQYF
TGTGCCAGCTCATCCTTAGCGGGAGTATTACAAGAGACCCAGTACTTC
>TRBD2|-|TRBV10-3|TRBJ2-1
CAISSGRMNEQFF
TGTGCCATTTCTAGCGGGAGAATGAATGAGCAGTTCTTC
>-|-|TRBV28|TRBJ2-3
CASSSPGAPDTQYF
TGTGCCAGCAGTTCTCCAGGGGCTCCAGATACGCAGTATTTT
>TRBD2|-|TRBV5-1|TRBJ2-5
CASSFGTSGRETQYF
TGCGCCAGCAGCTTCGGGACTAGCGGGAGGGAGACCCAGTACTTC
>TRBD2|-|TRBV7-9|TRBJ2-3
CASSGGGLGTTDTQYF
TGTGCCAGCAGCGGGGGGGGACTAGGGACCACAGATACGCAGTATTTT
>-|-|TRBV2|TRBJ1-2
CASSEAPGGDGYTF
TGTGCCAGCAGTGAAGCGCCGGGGGGCGATGGCTACACCTTC
>TRBD1|-|TRBV5-8|TRBJ1-2
CASSLAGGEGGYTF
TGTGCCAGCAGCTTGGCAGGGGGCGAGGGTGGCTACACCTTC
>TRBD2|-|TRBV19|TRBJ2-3
CASSILASGGAGTDTQYF
TGTGCCAGTAGTATCTTAGCTAGCGGGGGGGCTGGCACAGATACGCAGTATTTT
>TRBD1|few|TRBV4-2|TRBJ1-2
CASSQGTGIGYTF
TGTGCCAGCAGCCAAGGGACAGGGATTGGCTACACCTTC
>-|-|TRBV7-9|TRBJ2-3
CASSPGQSTDTQYF
TGTGCCAGCAGCCCTGGCCAGAGCACAGATACGCAGTATTTT